This T cell receptor (beta chain) was obtained from a study of shared clonotypes between healthy human individuals. Study as a whole: Used for every donor were three CD4 naive, three CD4 memory, two CD8 naive and one CD8 memory plate. Findings and caveats of the study: A generally larger estimated richness was seen in naive subsets than in memory subsets.

Sorted-subset replicate PCRs used about 0.2 ug DNA, approximately 33,000 T cell genomes. Sequenced by immunoSEQ multiplex PCR; TCRdb stores in-frame clones only, minus some. The sample carries just over 2,000,000 clones, less than 95% recorded once. CDR1 and CDR2 from the germline V gene are MNHEY and SMNVEV (reference sequence). The CDR3 consists of 14 residues. V lost 5 bases to trimming and J lost 2 bases, with 13 bases between them. CD45RO-negative cells were positively selected for CCR7, leaving out terminally differentiated effector memory CD45RA+ cells. As for this clone: The antigen is undetermined. Other DNA sequences from this sample encode an identical CDR3 as well.

Material: naive CD8+ T cells sorted from blood. This TCR was sampled from a man younger than 35 in good health. The V and J genes are TRBV27 and TRBJ2-7; perhaps TRBD2 as D (5 bases). CDR3 region: CASSPLGLAYEQYF. The CDR3 bases are TGTGCCAGCAGTCCTCTCGGACTCGCCTACGAGCAGTACTTC.